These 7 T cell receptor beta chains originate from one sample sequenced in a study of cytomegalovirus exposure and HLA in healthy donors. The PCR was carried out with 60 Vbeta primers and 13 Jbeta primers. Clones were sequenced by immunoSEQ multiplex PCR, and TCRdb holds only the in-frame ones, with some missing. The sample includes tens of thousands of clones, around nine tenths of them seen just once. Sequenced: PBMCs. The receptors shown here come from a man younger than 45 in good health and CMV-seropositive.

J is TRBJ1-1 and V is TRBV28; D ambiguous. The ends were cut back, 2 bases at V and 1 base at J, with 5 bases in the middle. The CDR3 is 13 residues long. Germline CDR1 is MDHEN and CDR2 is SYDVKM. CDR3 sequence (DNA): TGTGCCAGCAGTTTAATAGAGAACACTGAAGCTTTCTTT. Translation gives CASSLIENTEAFF.

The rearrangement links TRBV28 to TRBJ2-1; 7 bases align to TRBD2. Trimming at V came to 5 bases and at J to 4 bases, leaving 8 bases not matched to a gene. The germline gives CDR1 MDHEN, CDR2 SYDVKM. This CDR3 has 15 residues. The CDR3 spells CASSVSGTIYNEQFF. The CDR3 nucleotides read TGTGCCAGCAGTGTCAGCGGGACGATATACAATGAGCAGTTCTTC.

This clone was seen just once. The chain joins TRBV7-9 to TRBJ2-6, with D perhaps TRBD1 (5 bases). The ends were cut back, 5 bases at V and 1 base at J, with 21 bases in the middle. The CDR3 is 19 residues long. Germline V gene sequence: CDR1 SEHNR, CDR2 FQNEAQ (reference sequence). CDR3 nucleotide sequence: TGTGCCAGCAGCGGCAGCAGGGTGTGGGGCACTTCTGGGGCCAACGTCCTGACTTTC. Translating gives CASSGSRVWGTSGANVLTF.

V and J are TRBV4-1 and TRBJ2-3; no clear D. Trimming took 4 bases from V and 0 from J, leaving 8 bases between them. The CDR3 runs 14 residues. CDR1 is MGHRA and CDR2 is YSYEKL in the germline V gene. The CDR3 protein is CASSRSGSTDTQYF. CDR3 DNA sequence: TGCGCCAGCAGCCGGTCCGGTAGCACAGATACGCAGTATTTT.

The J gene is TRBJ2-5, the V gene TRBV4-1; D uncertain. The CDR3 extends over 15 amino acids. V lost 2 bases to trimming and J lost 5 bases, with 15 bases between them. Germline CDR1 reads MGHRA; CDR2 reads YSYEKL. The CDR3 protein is CASSQSWHPGETQYF. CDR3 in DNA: TGCGCCAGCAGCCAAAGTTGGCATCCTGGTGAGACCCAGTACTTC.

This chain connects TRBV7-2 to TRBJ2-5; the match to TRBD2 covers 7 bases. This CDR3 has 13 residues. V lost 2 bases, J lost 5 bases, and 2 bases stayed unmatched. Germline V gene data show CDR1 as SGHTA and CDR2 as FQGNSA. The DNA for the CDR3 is TGTGCCAGCAGCTTATCAGCGGGGGAGACCCAGTACTTC. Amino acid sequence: CASSLSAGETQYF.

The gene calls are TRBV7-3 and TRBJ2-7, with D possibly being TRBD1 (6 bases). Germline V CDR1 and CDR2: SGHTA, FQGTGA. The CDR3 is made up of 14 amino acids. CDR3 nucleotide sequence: TGTACCTCCAGCAGGGGCGTTTCTGCCTACGAGCAGTACTTC. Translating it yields CTSSRGVSAYEQYF. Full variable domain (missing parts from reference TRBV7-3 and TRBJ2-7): GAGVSQTPSNKVTEKGKYVELRCDPISGHTALYWYRQSLGQGPEFLIYFQGTGAADDSGLPNDRFFAVRPEGSVSTLKIQRTERGDSAVYLCTSSRGVSAYEQYFGPGTRLTVT.